This T cell receptor (beta chain) was retrieved from a study of shared clonotypes between healthy human individuals. Study-wide findings and caveats: A reduction in generation probabilities was seen for non-shared clonotypes relative to those shared by all four donors. At large depth, rarefaction still showed sorted-subset sequencing to be incomplete.

This table comes from immunoSEQ multiplex PCR, and its TCRdb copy is limited to in-frame clones, with some not included. The repertoire has 2,100,000 or so clones, 95% of them found once; the top ten carry less than 0.15%. On this clone itself: What it recognizes is unknown.

The CDR3 totals 16 residues. J was trimmed by 2 bases and V by 0 bases; bases with no gene match: 7. Germline CDR1 is SGHDT and CDR2 is YYEEEE. Sequences were obtained from naive CD4+ T cells sorted from blood. Subset: CD45RA+ positively selected. The chain links TRBV5-6 to TRBJ1-1, with 7 bases identical to TRBD1. The receptor was derived from a young man in good health. The CDR3 DNA reads as TGTGCCAGCAGCTTGGGGGGGACAGATCCTAACACTGAAGCTTTCTTT. As protein: CASSLGGTDPNTEAFF.